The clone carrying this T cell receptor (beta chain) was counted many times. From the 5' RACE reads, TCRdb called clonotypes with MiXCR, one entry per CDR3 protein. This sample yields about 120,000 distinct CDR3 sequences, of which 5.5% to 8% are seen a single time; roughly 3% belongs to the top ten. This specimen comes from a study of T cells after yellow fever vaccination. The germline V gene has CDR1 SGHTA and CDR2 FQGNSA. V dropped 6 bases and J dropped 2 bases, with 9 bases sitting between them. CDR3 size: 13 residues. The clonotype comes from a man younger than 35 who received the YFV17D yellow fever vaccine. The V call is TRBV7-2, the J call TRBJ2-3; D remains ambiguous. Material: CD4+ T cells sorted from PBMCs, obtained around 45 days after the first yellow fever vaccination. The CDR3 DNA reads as TGTGCCAGCAGGCTTGGTCCCACAGATACGCAGTATTTT. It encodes CASRLGPTDTQYF.